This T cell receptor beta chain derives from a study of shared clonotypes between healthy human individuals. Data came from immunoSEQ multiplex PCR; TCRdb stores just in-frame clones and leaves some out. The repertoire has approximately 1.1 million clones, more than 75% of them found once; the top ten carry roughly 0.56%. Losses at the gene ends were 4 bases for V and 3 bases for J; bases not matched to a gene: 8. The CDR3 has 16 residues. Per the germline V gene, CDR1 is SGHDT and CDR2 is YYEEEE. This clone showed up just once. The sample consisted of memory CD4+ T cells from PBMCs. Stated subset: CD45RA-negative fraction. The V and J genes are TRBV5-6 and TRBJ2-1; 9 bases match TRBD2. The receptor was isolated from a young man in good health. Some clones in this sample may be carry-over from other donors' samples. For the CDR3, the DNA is TGTGCCAGCAGCCGGATAGCGGGAGAGATCTACAATGAGCAGTTCTTC. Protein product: CASSRIAGEIYNEQFF.